The T cell receptor beta chain under discussion was sequenced for a study of CD8+ T cells in alopecia areata. Whole-study findings and limits: Scalp clonality dropped significantly under tofacitinib, as did expanded CD8+ top-100 clones. Scalp samples also contribute reads from the resident alphabeta T cells found in normal skin.

Treatment described: oral pan-JAK inhibitor, 5-10 mg twice daily. Alopecia areata patients provided lesional scalp punch biopsies and peripheral blood, both collected for the study. Worth noting for this clone: Its antigen is unknown. Other DNA sequences within the sample encode an identical CDR3.

Per the germline V gene, CDR1 is SEHNR and CDR2 is FQNEAQ (reference sequence). V shed 2 bases and J shed 2 bases, with 4 bases lying between them. The CDR3 length is 13 residues. As the sequencing template, cDNA was produced by extracting RNA and reverse transcribing it. The table came from immunoSEQ multiplex PCR; TCRdb's copy has only in-frame clones and leaves some out. The data contain hundreds of thousands of clones, 60% of them singletons. The sequencing used CD4+ T cells sorted from blood, collected between weeks 51 and 52, from a patient treated with tofacitinib. The genes are TRBV7-9 and TRBJ2-1; unclear D gene. This clonotype originated in a human donor with alopecia areata. This CDR3 is CASSLRPYNEQFF. The CDR3 DNA sequence: TGTGCCAGCAGCTTAAGACCCTACAATGAGCAGTTCTTC.